This TCR beta chain emerged from a study of siplizumab effects on memory and regulatory T cells. Overall study findings and caveats: Solely a minor proportion of alloreactive clones could be assigned to unstimulated subsets. Of the proliferating CD4+ or CD8+ clones, roughly 75-96% lacked a naive or memory phenotype that could be assigned. Memory cells seemed less diverse than naive T cells, which seemed major alloresponse contributors. The study did not confirm that proliferating Tregs from siplizumab cultures were suppressive.

Per germline, CDR1 SNHLY and CDR2 FYNNEI. The V gene lost 6 bases and the J gene lost 2 bases, with 11 bases spanning the gap. CDR3 length: 14 amino acids. The protocol was immunoSEQ multiplex PCR, while the TCRdb copy is restricted to in-frame clones and leaves out a portion. The table has approximately 52,000 clones, about 97% seen once. This clone has just one count. What it binds is unknown. The sample taken for sequencing was naive CD4+ T cells sorted from blood. This clonotype was sampled from a human donor in good health. The chain uses TRBV2 and TRBJ1-5; D gene ambiguous. In DNA, the CDR3 is TGTGCCAGCAGGCGGGGAATAGGCAATCAGCCCCAGCATTTT. Amino acids: CASRRGIGNQPQHF.